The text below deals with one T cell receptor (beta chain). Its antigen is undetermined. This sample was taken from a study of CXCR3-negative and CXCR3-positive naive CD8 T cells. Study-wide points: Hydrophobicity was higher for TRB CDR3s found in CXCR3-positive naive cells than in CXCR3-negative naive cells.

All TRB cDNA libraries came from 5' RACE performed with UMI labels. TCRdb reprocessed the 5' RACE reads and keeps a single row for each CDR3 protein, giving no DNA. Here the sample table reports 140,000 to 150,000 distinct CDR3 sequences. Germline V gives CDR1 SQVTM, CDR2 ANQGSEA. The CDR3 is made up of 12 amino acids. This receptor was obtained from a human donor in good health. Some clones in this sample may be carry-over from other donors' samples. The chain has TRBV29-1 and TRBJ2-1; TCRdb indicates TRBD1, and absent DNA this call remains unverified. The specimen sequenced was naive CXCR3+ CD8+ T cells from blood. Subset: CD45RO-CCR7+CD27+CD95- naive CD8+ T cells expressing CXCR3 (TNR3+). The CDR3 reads CSVWAGGNEQFF.